The clone carrying this T cell receptor beta chain was seen only a few times. The antigen is not known. This entry comes from a study of T-cell reconstitution after alpha-beta-depleted transplantation in children. Unique molecular identifiers were built into the TCRbeta library. TCRdb reprocessed the PCR reads with MiXCR, giving one entry per CDR3 protein. Among over 200,000 distinct CDR3 sequences listed, 11% were seen once. The study's findings and limits: At one year after transplant, newly produced T cells mostly accounted for T-cell counts and diversity. Approximately two months post-transplant, alpha-beta T cells reportedly originated from several hundred expanded graft clones. From surviving recipient T cells and thymic progenitors came the high day-60 TCRbeta diversity observed in some patients.

The germline V and J ends were trimmed by 5 bases and 6 bases, with 17 bases remaining between them. Germline V CDR1 and CDR2: SGHTA, FQGNSA. The CDR3 totals 15 residues. The material was PBMCs, obtained before TCRalphabeta/CD19-depleted stem cell transplant. This rearrangement joins TRBV7-2 to TRBJ2-1; D perhaps matches TRBD1 (6 bases). The TCR originated in a child in the first two years of life with acute myeloid leukemia, due to receive a stem cell transplant. CDR3 bases: TGTGCCAGCAGCACAACCGACGACAGGTTCAATGAGCAGTTCTTC. This sequence encodes CASSTTDDRFNEQFF.